The 19 T cell receptor beta chains below come from one sample, sequenced in a study of neurological immune-mediated disorders. TCRdb re-derived calls from the 5' RACE reads in MiXCR, one entry per CDR3 protein. The sample gives roughly 70,000 distinct CDR3 sequences, around 5.2% of which show up once; 2.8% is in the top ten. The source material was PBMCs. The receptors shown here come from a woman between 25 and 40 years old with multiple sclerosis.

This chain joins TRBV9 and TRBJ2-1, with TRBD1 matching 10 bases. This CDR3 is 15 amino acids long. Trimming removed 0 bases from V and 6 bases from J; junction bases left unmatched: 3. Germline assignment: CDR1 SGDLS and CDR2 YYNGEE. CDR3 nucleotides: TGTGCCAGCAGCGTAGGACAGGGGGCGAGCAATGAGCAGTTCTTC. Its protein is CASSVGQGASNEQFF. The full variable domain, rest sourced from reference TRBV9 and TRBJ2-1, is DSGVTQTPKHLITATGQRVTLRCSPRSGDLSVYWYQQSLDQGLQFLIQYYNGEERAKGNILERFSAQQFPDLHSELNLSSLELGDSALYFCASSVGQGASNEQFFGPGTRLTVL.

This clonotype has ten or more counts. The chain recombines TRBV3-1 with TRBJ2-7; D call uncertain. The V end lost 1 base, the J end lost 3 bases, and 10 bases lay between the germline ends. This CDR3 contains 14 residues. CDR1 is LGHDT and CDR2 is YNNKEL in the germline V gene (reference sequence). CDR3 DNA sequence: TGTGCCAGCAGCCAAGTCTCTGACAACTACGAGCAGTACTTC. Translating it yields CASSQVSDNYEQYF.

This clonotype was detected ten times or more. The V and J genes are TRBV20-1 and TRBJ2-3; 7 bases align to TRBD1. CDR1 and CDR2 (germline): DFQATT, SNEGSKA (reference sequence). This CDR3 region has 14 residues. Germline trimming cut 6 bases from V and 4 bases from J; bases unmatched to any gene: 10. Here the CDR3 reads CSAFSPTGSDTQYF. The CDR3 DNA sequence: TGCAGTGCATTTAGTCCGACAGGGTCAGATACGCAGTATTTT.

This clonotype showed up many times. This rearrangement joins TRBV7-9 to TRBJ1-1; the match to TRBD1 covers 7 bases. The CDR3 loop spans 13 amino acids. Losses at the gene ends were 5 bases for V and 4 bases for J; bases not matched to a gene: 4. Germline CDR1 and CDR2: SEHNR and FQNEAQ (reference sequence). The CDR3 loop is CASSARDSTEAFF. Written as DNA, the CDR3 is TGTGCCAGCAGCGCCCGGGACAGCACTGAAGCTTTCTTT.

There are many counts of this clonotype. V usage is TRBV29-1 and J usage is TRBJ1-4; D gene uncertain. Trimming took off 5 bases at V and 8 bases at J, with 12 bases between the two ends. From germline, CDR1 is SQVTM and CDR2 ANQGSEA. The CDR3 is 12 residues long. The CDR3, as DNA: TGCAGCGTTTCACGTCATCTCGAAAAACTGTTTTTT. As protein: CSVSRHLEKLFF.

This clonotype was picked up a small number of times. The junction differs from germline at one of its ends, possibly a read error. V gene TRBV7-9 combines with J gene TRBJ1-5, with TRBD1 as a possible D gene (5 bases). The CDR3 has 14 residues. Germline CDR1 and CDR2: SEHNR and FQNEAQ (reference sequence). The CDR3, as DNA: TGTGCCAGCAGCTTACAGGGCCCGAATCAGCCCCAGAATTTT. Its translation is CASSLQGPNQPQNF.

This clonotype was recorded many times. One junction end does not reproduce the germline sequence, and a read error may be involved. The gene calls are TRBV20-1 and TRBJ1-5; the D gene is possibly TRBD1 (5 bases). The CDR3 has 13 residues. Germline CDR1 and CDR2: DFQATT and SNEGSKA (reference sequence). The CDR3 protein is CSAREGPNQPQNF. For the CDR3, the DNA is TGCAGTGCTAGAGAGGGACCTAATCAGCCCCAGAATTTT.

This clonotype was picked up many times. The chain carries TRBV18 and TRBJ2-1, with D unclear. Germline CDR1 and CDR2: KGHSH and LQKENI. V was pared by 6 bases and J by 8 bases, with 11 bases between. The CDR3 has 12 amino acids. The CDR3 is CASSNAAHEQFF. CDR3 sequence (DNA): TGTGCCAGCTCCAACGCGGCCCATGAGCAGTTCTTC.

Many counts were recorded for this clonotype. This sequence joins TRBV28 and TRBJ1-2, with D perhaps TRBD1 (6 bases). Germline V gene sequence: CDR1 MDHEN, CDR2 SYDVKM. This CDR3 region has 11 residues. V was pared by 7 bases and J by 4 bases, with 7 bases between. The CDR3: CASTGAYGYTF. The CDR3 coding sequence is TGTGCCAGCACAGGGGCCTATGGCTACACCTTC.

This clonotype was detected many times. This chain uses TRBV5-6 with TRBJ2-1; either TRBD1 or TRBD2 may supply D (5 bases each). Trimming stripped 1 base from V and 6 bases from J, with 11 bases between. The CDR3 consists of 14 residues. The germline V gene has CDR1 SGHDT and CDR2 YYEEEE. This CDR3 is CASSLRVGTNEQFF. CDR3 sequence (DNA): TGTGCCAGCAGCTTGCGGGTGGGGACCAATGAGCAGTTCTTC.

This clonotype was seen ten or more times. The gene calls are TRBV19 and TRBJ1-1; 7 positions agree with TRBD1. Germline loops: CDR1 LNHDA, CDR2 SQIVND (reference sequence). The junction had 4 bases not matched to a gene; V was cut back by 3 bases and J by 6 bases. This CDR3 spans 13 amino acids. The CDR3 loop is CASSIRGTPEAFF. The CDR3 nucleotides are TGTGCCAGTAGTATCAGGGGGACTCCTGAAGCTTTCTTT.

This clonotype was detected a few times. CDR3 nucleotides: TGTGCCAGCAGCCTCACCCATCGGGTCGGCGAGCAGTACTTC. Translating it yields CASSLTHRVGEQYF. The gene calls are TRBV7-9 and TRBJ2-7, with unresolved D. Deletions cut 5 bases from V and 6 bases from J, with 17 bases between. This CDR3 is built from 14 residues. In germline, CDR1 is SEHNR, CDR2 FQNEAQ (reference sequence).

There are a few counts of this clonotype. A read error is possible here, since a much larger clone lies one base away. The chain recombines TRBV28 with TRBJ2-1; maybe TRBD2 (5 bases). Trimming left V 6 bases short and J 10 bases short, with 13 bases between. Looked up from germline, CDR1 is MDHEN and CDR2 is SYDVKM. The CDR3 covers 12 residues. DNA for the CDR3: TGTGCCAGCAGAAGCCTCCCGGGGGAGCAGTTCTTC. Its translation is CASRSLPGEQFF.

This clonotype was recorded at least ten times. The chain recombines TRBV20-1 with TRBJ2-1; D unresolved. The germline gives CDR1 DFQATT, CDR2 SNEGSKA (reference sequence). This CDR3 has 12 amino acids. Deletions cut 4 bases from V and 2 bases from J, with 6 bases between. The DNA of the CDR3 is TGCAGTGCTACGGTCACCTACAATGAGCAGTTCTTC. Amino acid sequence: CSATVTYNEQFF.

This clonotype was detected many times. CDR3 in amino acids: CASSSGGPGTGELFF. In DNA, the CDR3 is TGCGCCAGCAGCTCGGGGGGCCCGGGCACCGGGGAGCTGTTTTTT. The rearrangement uses TRBV5-1 and TRBJ2-2; TRBD2 might be the D (7 bases). Germline lookup yields CDR1 SGHRS and CDR2 YFSETQ. Trimming shortened V by 3 bases and J by 4 bases, and 13 bases separated the two germline ends. The CDR3 totals 15 residues.

At least ten counts were recorded for this clonotype. The chain combines TRBV18 with TRBJ2-7; 7 positions agree with TRBD1. V lost 0 bases and J lost 2; bases outside the gene matches: 4. CDR3 size: 15 residues. CDR1 KGHSH and CDR2 LQKENI come from the germline V gene. CDR3 sequence: CASSPPRDSTYEQYF. CDR3 nucleotide sequence: TGTGCCAGCTCACCACCCCGGGACAGTACCTACGAGCAGTACTTC.

This clonotype was seen many times. The genes are TRBV3-1 and TRBJ1-3, with D possibly TRBD1 on 5 matching bases. Trimming pared 1 base from V and 11 bases from J, leaving 12 bases between. The germline V gene encodes CDR1 LGHDT and CDR2 YNNKEL (reference sequence). The length of the CDR3 is 13 residues. The CDR3 protein is CASSQGGNRPIYF. The DNA of the CDR3 is TGTGCCAGCAGCCAAGGGGGGAATCGCCCCATATATTTT.

The sample holds many counts of this clonotype. J is TRBJ2-6 and V is TRBV7-2; the D is unclear. Deletions cut 3 bases from V and 2 bases from J, with 8 bases between. The CDR3 has 15 amino acids. Germline assignment: CDR1 SGHTA and CDR2 FQGNSA. This CDR3 reads CASSLVVAGANVLTF. CDR3 nucleotide sequence: TGTGCCAGCAGCTTGGTCGTCGCTGGGGCCAACGTCCTGACTTTC.

This clonotype showed up many times. At one end, the junction sequence differs from germline, possibly due to a read error. V usage is TRBV20-1 and J usage is TRBJ1-6, with 9 bases fitting TRBD1. Germline assignment: CDR1 DFQATT and CDR2 SNEGSKA (reference sequence). The CDR3 consists of 13 residues. CDR3 DNA sequence: TGCAGTGCCACCGGGACAGGGAATTCACCCCTCAACTTT. Translation: CSATGTGNSPLNF.